Shown below are 29 T cell receptor beta chains from a single sample sequenced in a study of T-cell memory formation after mild COVID-19. TCRdb recomputed calls from the 5' RACE reads with MiXCR, one row per CDR3 protein. The data show about 620,000 distinct CDR3 sequences, roughly 18% seen once. Sequencing was carried out using PBMCs or a T cell subset sorted from them (not recorded which). These receptors came from an adult woman who had mild COVID-19 (a few samples of this study predate the infection). Cell type and time point are not known.

The V call is TRBV30, the J call TRBJ1-5, with D possibly being TRBD1 (6 bases). Trimming stripped 3 bases from V and 2 bases from J, with 14 bases between. The CDR3 has 15 residues. Looked up from germline, CDR1 is GTSNPN and CDR2 is SVGIG (reference sequence). This CDR3 reads CAWSSGGIGNQPQHF. The CDR3, as DNA: TGTGCCTGGAGCTCTGGGGGCATTGGCAATCAGCCCCAGCATTTT.

J is TRBJ1-2 and V is TRBV7-6; 9 bases agree with TRBD1. This CDR3 is built from 14 residues. In germline, CDR1 is SGHVS, CDR2 FNYEAQ. V shed 5 bases and J 7 bases; nucleotides not matched to a gene: 8. CDR3 loop: CASSATGTGSGYTF. CDR3 DNA sequence: TGTGCCAGCAGCGCGACCGGGACAGGGAGTGGCTACACCTTC. Using reference TRBV7-6 and TRBJ1-2 for the parts outside the CDR3, the full variable domain is GAGVSQSPRYKVTKRGQDVALRCDPISGHVSLYWYRQALGQGPEFLTYFNYEAQQDKSGLPNDRFSAERPEGSISTLTIQRTEQRDSAMYRCASSATGTGSGYTFGSGTRLTVV.

This clonotype has only a few counts. The chain links TRBV7-9 to TRBJ1-2; 10 bases are a match to TRBD1. Trimming at V came to 5 bases and at J to 4 bases, leaving 7 bases not matched to a gene. The CDR3 totals 15 residues. Germline assignment: CDR1 SEHNR and CDR2 FQNEAQ (reference sequence). The CDR3 nucleotides are TGTGCCAGCAGCCCCGACAGGGGGCTTGGCTATGGCTACACCTTC. Translated: CASSPDRGLGYGYTF.

This clonotype has just a few counts. The J gene is TRBJ2-3, the V gene TRBV10-3; 10 positions match TRBD1. The CDR3 is made up of 16 amino acids. V was clipped by 2 bases and J by 4 bases; unmatched bases: 6. The germline gives CDR1 ENHRY, CDR2 SYGVKD. In DNA, the CDR3 is TGTGCCATCAGTGAGCCCGGGACAGGGGATCCAGATACGCAGTATTTT. Translated, it gives CAISEPGTGDPDTQYF.

V and J are TRBV27 and TRBJ1-2, with 7 bases matching TRBD1. The CDR3 extends over 15 amino acids. V dropped 0 bases and J dropped 4; count of bases not matched to a gene: 5. Germline CDR1 is MNHEY and CDR2 is SMNVEV (reference sequence). The CDR3 protein is CASSLSRGLFYGYTF. The CDR3 region has the DNA TGTGCCAGCAGTTTATCCAGGGGGTTATTCTATGGCTACACCTTC.

This clonotype appeared many times. The chain has TRBV3-1 and TRBJ2-7; D is ambiguous. The V end lost 2 bases, the J end lost 3 bases, and 11 bases lay between the germline ends. Germline CDR1 reads LGHDT; CDR2 reads YNNKEL (reference sequence). CDR3 length equals 14 residues. CDR3 region: CASSQSRQYYEQYF. In DNA form, the CDR3 reads TGTGCCAGCAGCCAAAGCAGGCAATACTACGAGCAGTACTTC.

The rearrangement links TRBV3-1 to TRBJ1-4; weak D call: TRBD1 (5 bases). Looked up from germline, CDR1 is LGHDT and CDR2 is YNNKEL (reference sequence). There are 17 residues in the CDR3. The V and J ends lost 2 bases and 7 bases respectively, with 20 bases between them. The CDR3 here is CASSQLTGPGEIEKLFF. DNA of the CDR3: TGTGCCAGCAGCCAACTTACGGGGCCGGGGGAGATTGAAAAACTGTTTTTT.

This clonotype was observed a few times. The chain joins TRBV5-1 to TRBJ2-1, with TRBD2 matching 8 bases. CDR1 is SGHRS and CDR2 is YFSETQ in the germline V gene. J was trimmed by 2 bases and V by 4 bases; bases with no gene match: 5. The CDR3 is 15 amino acids. The CDR3 is CASSTSGDTYNEQFF. Written as DNA, the CDR3 is TGCGCCAGCAGCACTAGCGGCGATACCTACAATGAGCAGTTCTTC.

This chain links TRBV10-3 with TRBJ2-7; 9 bases are a match to TRBD2. The germline CDR1 and CDR2 sequences are ENHRY and SYGVKD. V lost 0 bases, J lost 3 bases, and 9 bases stayed unmatched. The CDR3 is made up of 17 amino acids. The CDR3 nucleotides are TGTGCCATCAGTGAGTCGACCGGGACTAGCCGGGTCTACGAGCAGTACTTC. It encodes CAISESTGTSRVYEQYF.

J is TRBJ2-1 and V is TRBV12-3 or TRBV12-4; 7 nucleotides match TRBD2. This CDR3 comprises 16 residues. Trimming took 0 bases from V and 3 from J; bases not matched to a gene: 5. The CDR3 loop is CASSLASGFGYNEQFF. In nucleotides, the CDR3 is TGTGCCAGCAGTTTAGCTAGCGGGTTCGGCTACAATGAGCAGTTCTTC.

In this sample, this clonotype turned up a few times. The V gene is TRBV20-1, the J gene TRBJ2-6; 8 nucleotides line up with TRBD1. This CDR3 spans 16 amino acids. Germline V CDR1 and CDR2: DFQATT, SNEGSKA (reference sequence). Trimming cost V 3 bases and J 2 bases; bases outside gene matches: 6. The DNA of the CDR3 is TGCAGTGCTAGGGACAGGGCAGTCCCTGGGGCCAACGTCCTGACTTTC. Translated: CSARDRAVPGANVLTF.

The chain joins TRBV19 to TRBJ2-7, with unresolved D. The CDR3 extends over 11 amino acids. V lost 6 bases, J lost 3 bases, and 6 bases lay in between. CDR1 and CDR2 (germline): LNHDA, SQIVND (reference sequence). The CDR3 reads CASRQNYEQYF. As DNA, the CDR3 is TGTGCCAGTAGACAAAACTACGAGCAGTACTTC.

This rearrangement joins TRBV12-3 or TRBV12-4 to TRBJ1-5, with 8 bases fitting TRBD1. CDR3 length equals 16 residues. V lost 5 bases and J lost 2; bases outside the gene matches: 8. The CDR3 DNA reads TGTGCCAGCAGTCCCAGGGGGCTAGTAGGCAATCAGCCCCAGCATTTT. Its protein product is CASSPRGLVGNQPQHF.

This clonotype has only a few counts. The J gene is TRBJ2-5, the V gene TRBV6-2 or TRBV6-3; TRBD1 or TRBD2 may be the D gene (6 bases each). Trimming left V 0 bases short and J 7 bases short, with 12 bases between. Germline V gene sequence: CDR1 MNHEY, CDR2 SVGEGT. This CDR3 comprises 14 residues. The CDR3 nucleotides read TGTGCCAGCAGTTACTCTCCGGGGGCCGGGACCCAGTACTTC. This gives the protein CASSYSPGAGTQYF.

This clonotype was counted only a few times. The chain joins TRBV5-1 to TRBJ1-2, with D unclear. Trimming took 2 bases from V and 3 from J, leaving 5 bases between them. This CDR3 region has 12 residues. In germline, CDR1 is SGHRS, CDR2 YFSETQ. CDR3 region: CASSLFDYGYTF. The CDR3 coding sequence is TGCGCCAGCAGCTTATTTGACTATGGCTACACCTTC.

V is TRBV7-8 and J is TRBJ2-5, with 9 nucleotides matching TRBD2. The CDR3 contains 13 residues. Germline-derived CDR1 and CDR2 are SGHVS and FQNEAQ. V shed 5 bases and J 5 bases; nucleotides not matched to a gene: 3. The DNA of the CDR3 is TGTGCCAGCAGCCGGGGACTAGCCGAGACCCAGTACTTC. Translated, it gives CASSRGLAETQYF.

The chain couples TRBV30 to TRBJ1-2; TRBD1 might be the D (5 bases). The CDR3 loop spans 15 amino acids. V was trimmed by 2 bases and J by 0 bases, leaving 13 bases between them. Germline V CDR1 and CDR2: GTSNPN, SVGIG (reference sequence). The CDR3 sequence: CAWSRLDKANYGYTF. The CDR3 nucleotides are TGTGCCTGGAGTCGGTTGGACAAAGCTAACTATGGCTACACCTTC.

This clonotype was counted a few times. The chain has TRBV7-8 and TRBJ2-1; 10 nucleotides match TRBD2. The V gene's germline CDR1 is SGHVS and CDR2 FQNEAQ. V lost 5 bases and J lost 5; bases outside the gene matches: 6. CDR3 size: 15 residues. CDR3 in amino acids: CASSRIAGGHNEQFF. CDR3 bases: TGTGCCAGCAGCCGAATAGCGGGGGGACACAATGAGCAGTTCTTC. The full variable domain, in which reference TRBV7-8 and TRBJ2-1 provide the parts outside the CDR3, is GAGVSQSPRYKVAKRGQDVALRCDPISGHVSLFWYQQALGQGPEFLTYFQNEAQLDKSGLPSDRFFAERPEGSVSTLKIQRTQQEDSAVYLCASSRIAGGHNEQFFGPGTRLTVL.

This clonotype showed up just a few times. The chain joins TRBV24-1 to TRBJ2-2; possible D gene TRBD2, 6 bases. CDR1 and CDR2 from the germline V gene are KGHDR and SFDVKD. The CDR3 covers 17 residues. The V end lost 9 bases, the J end lost 5 bases, and 24 bases lay between the germline ends. The CDR3 here is CATSPGWTLAATGELFF. For the CDR3, the DNA is TGTGCCACCTCGCCCGGTTGGACACTAGCAGCTACCGGGGAGCTGTTTTTT.

This clonotype was counted only a few times. The genes are TRBV14 and TRBJ1-2; D is ambiguous. Trimming pared 2 bases from V and 7 bases from J, leaving 8 bases between. Germline CDR1 is SGHDN and CDR2 is FVKESK. The CDR3 sequence is 12 residues long. This chain's CDR3 is CASSQFVSGYTF. In DNA, the CDR3 is TGTGCCAGCAGCCAATTTGTTTCTGGCTACACCTTC.

The chain employs TRBV7-6 and TRBJ1-6; D may be TRBD1 (6 bases). The CDR3 loop spans 17 amino acids. Germline V gene lookup returns CDR1 SGHVS and CDR2 FNYEAQ. V was pared by 0 bases and J by 7 bases, with 16 bases between. This CDR3 is CASSLATRGTPNSPLHF. The CDR3 DNA is TGTGCCAGCAGCTTAGCGACCAGGGGAACCCCGAATTCACCCCTCCACTTT.

This clonotype appeared a few times. The chain carries TRBV15 and TRBJ2-1; 15 bases match TRBD2. V shed 0 bases and J 7 bases; nucleotides not matched to a gene: 1. The CDR3 is 16 residues long. Germline-derived CDR1 and CDR2 are LNHNV and YYDKDF (reference sequence). CDR3 loop: CATSREGTSGGNEQFF. The CDR3 DNA reads TGTGCCACCAGCAGAGAGGGGACTAGCGGGGGGAATGAGCAGTTCTTC.

J is TRBJ2-6 and V is TRBV3-1; D may be TRBD2 (6 bases). The CDR3 is 18 amino acids. Germline-derived CDR1 and CDR2 are LGHDT and YNNKEL (reference sequence). The V gene lost 5 bases and the J gene lost 2 bases, with 19 bases spanning the gap. The CDR3 coding sequence is TGTGCCAGCAGCTCAAAAACGGGAGACGTAACTGGGGCCAACGTCCTGACTTTC. It specifies CASSSKTGDVTGANVLTF.

This clonotype was counted many times. The CDR3 sequence is CASSLEATGELFF. CDR3 bases: TGTGCCAGCAGCCTGGAGGCGACCGGGGAGCTGTTTTTT. This chain links TRBV7-9 with TRBJ2-2; D is perhaps TRBD2 (5 bases). V gave up 5 bases and J gave up 5 bases, with 9 bases separating them. The CDR3 totals 13 residues. From germline, CDR1 is SEHNR and CDR2 FQNEAQ (reference sequence). The whole variable domain, remainder taken from reference TRBV7-9 and TRBJ2-2, is DTGVSQNPRHKITKRGQNVTFRCDPISEHNRLYWYRQTLGQGPEFLTYFQNEAQLEKSRLLSDRFSAERPKGSFSTLEIQRTEQGDSAMYLCASSLEATGELFFGEGSRLTVL.

This clonotype has just a few counts. The rearrangement links TRBV29-1 to TRBJ2-5, with 7 positions matching TRBD2. J was trimmed by 5 bases and V by 3 bases; bases with no gene match: 6. Germline assignment: CDR1 SQVTM and CDR2 ANQGSEA. The CDR3 loop spans 13 amino acids. The CDR3 DNA follows: TGCAGCGTTGAGTCTAGCGGATGGGAGACCCAGTACTTC. Protein: CSVESSGWETQYF.

For this clonotype: At one end the junction does not follow the germline gene, possibly because of a read error. The rearrangement joins TRBV7-9 to TRBJ2-5, with TRBD1 identical over 8 bases. Germline CDR1 reads SEHNR; CDR2 reads FQNEAQ (reference sequence). CDR3 size: 16 residues. The CDR3 DNA is TGTGCAAGCAGCGACGTTATCAGGGGGCGGCAAGAGACCCAGTACTTC. Encoded protein: CASSDVIRGRQETQYF.

The chain recombines TRBV7-9 with TRBJ2-3, with 11 bases matching TRBD2. The trim removed 1 base at V and 4 bases at J, leaving 10 bases unmatched. The CDR3 length is 18 residues. Germline values: CDR1 SEHNR, CDR2 FQNEAQ (reference sequence). CDR3 amino acids: CASSLGLAGSIGPDTQYF. The CDR3 DNA reads TGTGCCAGCAGCTTAGGACTAGCGGGATCTATCGGCCCAGATACGCAGTATTTT.

This clonotype showed up just a few times. This chain joins TRBV5-1 and TRBJ1-2; 7 bases agree with TRBD1. The CDR3 consists of 15 residues. V dropped 4 bases and J dropped 4; count of bases not matched to a gene: 10. CDR1 and CDR2 (germline): SGHRS, YFSETQ. CDR3 coding DNA: TGCGCCAGCAGCCCTCGACAGGGCGGCGGCTATGGCTACACCTTC. It codes for CASSPRQGGGYGYTF.

This clonotype has only a few counts. The chain couples TRBV9 to TRBJ1-1; D not resolved. Germline values: CDR1 SGDLS, CDR2 YYNGEE. V lost 0 bases to trimming and J lost 1 base, with 4 bases between them. The CDR3 loop spans 13 amino acids. The CDR3 DNA reads as TGTGCCAGCAGCGTAGGGCCGAACACTGAAGCTTTCTTT. Amino acid sequence: CASSVGPNTEAFF.